This T cell receptor (beta chain) was sequenced in a study of T cell changes during pregnancy in multiple sclerosis. The CDR3 contains 15 residues. The germline gives CDR1 SGHRS, CDR2 YFSETQ. Trimming cost V 4 bases and J 7 bases; bases outside gene matches: 8. This table comes from immunoSEQ multiplex PCR, and its TCRdb copy is limited to in-frame clones, with some not included. The top ten clones hold about 0.69% of a sample with 70,000 to 95,000 clones, over 85% of them seen once. This chain connects TRBV5-1 to TRBJ1-6; TRBD1 matches 7 bases. The receptor was derived from a female donor in good health, enrolled as a control in a pregnancy study. The sequences come from peripheral blood, collected in the second trimester of pregnancy. The CDR3 nucleotides read TGCGCCAGCAGCCTGAGACAGGGAGGCAATTCACCCCTCCACTTT. Translated: CASSLRQGGNSPLHF.